These 18 T cell receptor beta chains originate from one sample sequenced in a study of tumor and adjacent non-tumor tissue in lung cancer. RNA was extracted from bulk tissue without any cell sorting. The library came from three nested PCR rounds adapted from ARM-PCR protocols. TCRdb recomputed calls from the multiplex PCR reads with MiXCR, one row per CDR3 protein. In the table there are about 110,000 distinct CDR3 sequences, roughly 84% of which are singletons. Sequences were obtained from lung tumor tissue. The receptors were gathered from a man aged 70-80 years with non-small cell lung cancer.

This clonotype came up many times. CDR3 bases: TGTGCCAGCAGCCCCGGGACAGGGCGGGAGACCCAGTACTTC. It specifies CASSPGTGRETQYF. The chain combines TRBV7-9 with TRBJ2-5; TRBD1 aligns across 9 bases. The CDR3 is 14 amino acids. The V and J ends lost 5 bases and 5 bases, in that order; junction bases with no gene match: 6. Germline values: CDR1 SEHNR, CDR2 FQNEAQ (reference sequence).

The chain carries TRBV20-1 and TRBJ1-5, with 8 bases lining up with TRBD1. The germline gives CDR1 DFQATT, CDR2 SNEGSKA (reference sequence). The trim removed 7 bases at V and 0 bases at J, leaving 5 bases unmatched. The CDR3 sequence is 14 residues long. CDR3 loop: CSVTDRGSNQPQHF. The CDR3 nucleotides are TGCAGTGTCACCGACAGGGGTAGCAATCAGCCCCAGCATTTT.

This chain connects TRBV11-1 to TRBJ2-1, with TRBD2 matching 10 bases. The CDR3 runs 17 residues. V trimming: 11 bases; J trimming: 6 bases; junction bases outside the gene matches: 19. Germline CDR1 SGHAT, CDR2 FQDESV (reference sequence). CDR3 nucleotides: TGTGCCGGGAGCTCCAACTTTAGCGGGAGGTCCGTCAATGAGCAGTTCTTC. Translating it yields CAGSSNFSGRSVNEQFF.

With regard to this clonotype: The CDR3 end shows no conserved phenylalanine or tryptophan, and so a read error is likely. It is unclear where the CDR3 begins or ends on the DNA, so no DNA is shown, and the CDR3 is as TCRdb lists it. V is TRBV6-1 and J is TRBJ2-1; no check of the table's D call, TRBD1, against the DNA was made. Both ends counted, the CDR3 spans 16 residues. Per the germline V gene, CDR1 is MNHNS and CDR2 is SASEGT. CDR3 region: CDSTLRGGTGSNEHFC.

For this clonotype: This may come from a read error, since a much larger clone is one base off. This chain uses TRBV28 with TRBJ1-4, with D unresolved. From germline, CDR1 is MDHEN and CDR2 SYDVKM. The CDR3 has 12 residues. CDR3 loop: CASRKEYEKLLF. CDR3 nucleotide sequence: TGTGCCAGCAGGAAGGAATATGAAAAACTGTTGTTT.

Comments on this clonotype: The junction departs from germline at one end; a sequencing error may be responsible. V gene TRBV12-3 or TRBV12-4 combines with J gene TRBJ2-7; the match to TRBD1 covers 9 bases. This CDR3 spans 16 amino acids. The CDR3 DNA reads TGTGCCAACAGTTTGACGTTAGGGACAGGGACCTACGAGCAGTACTTC. Translating it yields CANSLTLGTGTYEQYF.

Details on this clonotype: At one boundary the junction diverges from the germline segment, which might be a read error. The genes are TRBV20-1 and TRBJ1-5, with unresolved D. Germline V lookup: CDR1 DFQATT, CDR2 SNEGSKA (reference sequence). CDR3 length: 16 amino acids. The CDR3 DNA sequence: TGCAGTGCTAGCGGTGCCCGGGGTGGAAGCAATCAGCCCCAACATTTT. It codes for CSASGARGGSNQPQHF.

Turning to this clonotype: Mismatch with germline at one junction end may stem from a read error. The chain couples TRBV4-2 to TRBJ2-7; maybe TRBD1 (6 bases). CDR3 size: 14 residues. Germline V gene sequence: CDR1 LGHNA, CDR2 YNFKEQ. Here the CDR3 reads CVSSQVQGLCEQYF. The CDR3 DNA reads as TGTGTCAGCAGCCAAGTACAGGGTCTCTGCGAGCAGTACTTC.

V usage is TRBV4-3 and J usage is TRBJ2-1, with 7 bases that match TRBD2. The CDR3 runs 17 residues. The ends lost 2 bases at V and 4 bases at J; junction bases unmatched: 11. Germline CDR1 and CDR2: LGHNA and YSLEER. This CDR3 reads CASSQYPAGAGYNEQFF. DNA for the CDR3: TGCGCCAGCAGCCAATACCCGGCGGGAGCTGGATACAATGAGCAGTTCTTC.

Turning to this clonotype: This clone may be a read error of a much larger clone one base away. This chain connects TRBV20-1 to TRBJ1-2, with D hard to call. Germline V CDR1 and CDR2: DFQATT, SNEGSKA (reference sequence). Trimming cost V 4 bases and J 2 bases, with 8 bases left between them. CDR3 size: 12 residues. This chain's CDR3 is CSAMPSNYGYTF. DNA of the CDR3: TGCAGTGCTATGCCTTCAAACTATGGCTACACCTTC.

Details on this clonotype: The junction departs from germline at one end; a sequencing error may be responsible. CDR3 protein: CTNSQQWGQETQCF. CDR3 nucleotides: TGCACCAACAGCCAGCAGTGGGGGCAAGAGACCCAGTGCTTC. The chain uses TRBV4-1 and TRBJ2-5; maybe TRBD1 (6 bases). CDR3 length equals 14 residues. The germline CDR1 and CDR2 sequences are MGHRA and YSYEKL.

This clonotype has just one count. One end of the junction fails to match germline, which may point to a read error. V is TRBV29-1 and J is TRBJ1-2; D uncertain. Germline CDR1 is SQVTM and CDR2 is ANQGSEA. The CDR3 spans 12 residues. The CDR3 DNA is TGCAGGGTTGAGGGAGGAGGCTATGGCTACACCTTC. Translated: CRVEGGGYGYTF. Variable domain in full (rest from reference TRBV29-1 and TRBJ1-2): SAVISQKPSRDICQRGTSLTIQCQVDSQVTMMFWYRQQPGQSLTLIATANQGSEATYESGFVIDKFPISRPNLTFSTLTVSNMSPEDSSIYLCRVEGGGYGYTFGSGTRLTVV.

This clonotype was seen ten or more times. The CDR3 nucleotides read TGCGCCAGCAGTAGGTCGAACACCGGGGAGCTGTTTTTT. Its protein is CASSRSNTGELFF. The chain uses TRBV5-1 and TRBJ2-2; D gene unclear. Per the germline V gene, CDR1 is SGHRS and CDR2 is YFSETQ. CDR3 size: 13 residues. V was trimmed by 5 bases and J by 0 bases, leaving 5 bases between them.

This clonotype was seen only once. The junction does not match germline at one end; this may be a read error. The rearrangement uses TRBV11-3 and TRBJ2-1; 7 nucleotides align to TRBD1. Germline CDR1 is SGHNT and CDR2 is YENEEA. The CDR3 is 12 residues long. CDR3 in amino acids: CASSDRHNVQFF. The CDR3 bases are TGTGCGAGCTCGGACAGGCACAATGTGCAGTTCTTC.

With regard to this clonotype: The missing conserved phenylalanine or tryptophan at the end of this CDR3 makes a read error likely. V usage is TRBV11-2 and J usage is TRBJ2-1; 7 nucleotides align to TRBD1. CDR3 size: 14 residues. Trimming cost V 1 base and J 5 bases; bases outside gene matches: 2. Germline values: CDR1 SGHAT, CDR2 FQNNGV. CDR3 in amino acids: CASSLAGQHNEQFI. The CDR3 coding sequence is TGTGCCAGCAGCTTAGCGGGACAGCACAATGAGCAGTTCATC.

J is TRBJ2-7 and V is TRBV6-2 or TRBV6-3; D is tentatively TRBD1 or TRBD2 (5 bases each). Germline loops: CDR1 MNHEY, CDR2 SVGEGT. Trimming took off 10 bases at V and 2 bases at J, with 15 bases between the two ends. The CDR3 totals 13 residues. CDR3 DNA sequence: TGTGCCATCAGAGGCAAGGGACCCTACGAGCAGTACTTC. Amino acids: CAIRGKGPYEQYF.

Concerning this clonotype: One junction end disagrees with the germline gene, perhaps due to a read error. This chain links TRBV11-3 with TRBJ2-2; D possibly uses TRBD1 or TRBD2 (6 bases each). In germline, CDR1 is SGHNT, CDR2 YENEEA. This CDR3 has 16 residues. CDR3 in DNA: TGTGCCAGTAGCGGCCGGGCGGTAGTGGGGGCCGGGGAACTGTTTTTT. Protein: CASSGRAVVGAGELFF.

As concerns this clonotype: With a much larger clone just one base away, this may be a read error. This chain uses TRBV28 with TRBJ2-3; 14 bases map to TRBD2. The germline V gene encodes CDR1 MDHEN and CDR2 SYDVKM. This CDR3 spans 17 amino acids. Losses at the gene ends were 8 bases for V and 2 bases for J; bases not matched to a gene: 9. The CDR3 DNA reads TGTGCCAGCTGCGGGACTAGCGGGGGCCCCAACACAGATACGCAGTATTTT. The encoded protein is CASCGTSGGPNTDTQYF.